What follows is one T cell receptor (beta chain) and its context. Its antigen remains unknown. Measured with immunoSEQ multiplex PCR; TCRdb has only the in-frame clones, and not every one. Of some 100,000 clones in the sample, 87% were seen once. The data originate from a study of T cell responses to AZD1222 COVID-19 vaccine. Study overall: Second doses at about 4 or about 12 weeks were pooled. Whole-study results and caveats: An increase in Spike-specific TCR breadth and depth was observed after two AZD1222 doses. In a largely white British group with more females than males, clonal diversity was possibly underestimated.

Specimen: peripheral blood, collected on day 0 of AZD1222 vaccination. The receptor's source is an adult in good health.

CDR3 coding DNA: TGTGCCAGCAGCCCGTCCCGAGTGGACAATGAGCAGTTCTTC. It yields the protein CASSPSRVDNEQFF. This chain joins TRBV4-2 and TRBJ2-1, with unresolved D. Germline assignment: CDR1 LGHNA and CDR2 YNFKEQ. The CDR3 length is 14 residues. Trimming shortened V by 4 bases and J by 5 bases, and 12 bases separated the two germline ends.